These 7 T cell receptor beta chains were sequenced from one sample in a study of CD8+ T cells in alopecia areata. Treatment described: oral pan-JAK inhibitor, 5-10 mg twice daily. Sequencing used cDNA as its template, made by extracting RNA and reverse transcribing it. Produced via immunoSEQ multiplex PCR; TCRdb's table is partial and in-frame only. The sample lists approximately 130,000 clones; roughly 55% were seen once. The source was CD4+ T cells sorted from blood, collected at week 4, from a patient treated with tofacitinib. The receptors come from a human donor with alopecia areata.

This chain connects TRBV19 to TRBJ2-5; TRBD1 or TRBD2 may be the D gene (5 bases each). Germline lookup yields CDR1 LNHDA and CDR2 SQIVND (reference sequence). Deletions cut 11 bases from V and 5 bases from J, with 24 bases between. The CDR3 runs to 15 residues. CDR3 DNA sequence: TGTGCCTTCAGAAGAGGATCGGGCAGGGAGGAGACCCAGTACTTC. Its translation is CAFRRGSGREETQYF.

CDR3 residues: CAGRTGPNSPLHF. The CDR3 DNA reads as TGTGCCGGAAGGACAGGGCCGAATTCACCCCTCCACTTT. The chain uses TRBV2 and TRBJ1-6; 8 nucleotides align to TRBD1. Germline assignment: CDR1 SNHLY and CDR2 FYNNEI. The junction had 7 bases not matched to a gene; V was cut back by 11 bases and J by 7 bases. The CDR3 contains 13 residues.

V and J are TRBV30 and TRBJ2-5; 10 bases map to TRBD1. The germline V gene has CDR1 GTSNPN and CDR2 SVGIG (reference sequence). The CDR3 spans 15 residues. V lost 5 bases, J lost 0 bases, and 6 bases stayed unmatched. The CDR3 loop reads CAWGQGESYQETQYF. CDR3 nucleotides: TGTGCCTGGGGACAGGGGGAGTCGTACCAAGAGACCCAGTACTTC.

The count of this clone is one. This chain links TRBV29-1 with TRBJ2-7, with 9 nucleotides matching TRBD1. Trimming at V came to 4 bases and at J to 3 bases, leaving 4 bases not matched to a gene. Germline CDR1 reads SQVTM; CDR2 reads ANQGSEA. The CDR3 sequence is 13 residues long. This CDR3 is CSVARDRDYEQYF. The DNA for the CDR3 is TGCAGCGTTGCCCGGGACAGGGACTACGAGCAGTACTTC.

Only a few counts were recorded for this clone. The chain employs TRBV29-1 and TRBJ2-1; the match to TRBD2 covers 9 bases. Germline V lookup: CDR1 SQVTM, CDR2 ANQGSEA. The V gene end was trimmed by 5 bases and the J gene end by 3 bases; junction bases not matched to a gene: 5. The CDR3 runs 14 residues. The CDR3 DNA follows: TGCAGCGTTCGGCGGGGGGGATACTACAATGAGCAGTTCTTC. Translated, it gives CSVRRGGYYNEQFF.

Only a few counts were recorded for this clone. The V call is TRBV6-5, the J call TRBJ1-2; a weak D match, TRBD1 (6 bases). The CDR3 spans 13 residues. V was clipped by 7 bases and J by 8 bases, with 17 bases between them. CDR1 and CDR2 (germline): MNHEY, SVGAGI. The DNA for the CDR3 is TGTGCCAGCACTAGACTGGACAGCCGCGGCTACACCTTC. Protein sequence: CASTRLDSRGYTF.

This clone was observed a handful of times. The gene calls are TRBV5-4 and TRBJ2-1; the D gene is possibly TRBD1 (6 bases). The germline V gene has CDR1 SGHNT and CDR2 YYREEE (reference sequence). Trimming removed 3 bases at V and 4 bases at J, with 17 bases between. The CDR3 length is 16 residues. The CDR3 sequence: CASSSGGPSAYNEQFF. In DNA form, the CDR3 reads TGTGCCAGCAGCTCTGGGGGCCCCTCAGCTTACAATGAGCAGTTCTTC.